These 4 T cell receptor beta chains share one sample of origin, sequenced in a study of Ad26.COV2.S vaccination and SARS-CoV-2 variants. Generated by immunoSEQ multiplex PCR, the TCRdb table keeps only in-frame clones and is missing some. The sample contains hundreds of thousands of clones, roughly 90% of which appear only once. Treatment meaning: over 15 received Ad26.COV2.S at low or high dose, single or two shots; about 5 received placebo; per-sample allocation not given. Samples analyzed were those drawn on day 63 after the first vaccine or placebo injection. Sequenced here: peripheral blood, sampled in a trial of Ad26.COV2.S vaccine versus placebo. Every receptor here comes from a person between 18 and 60 years old who received the Ad26.COV2.S COVID-19 vaccine or a placebo.

The chain links TRBV29-1 to TRBJ1-2, with TRBD1 identical over 7 bases. V trimming: 6 bases; J trimming: 12 bases; junction bases outside the gene matches: 19. This CDR3 has 14 residues. CDR1 and CDR2 from the germline V gene are SQVTM and ANQGSEA. The CDR3: CSVYREGATRTNTF. The CDR3 nucleotides read TGCAGCGTCTACAGGGAGGGGGCCACCCGGACTAACACCTTC. The whole variable domain, filled in from reference TRBV29-1 and TRBJ1-2, reads SAVISQKPSRDICQRGTSLTIQCQVDSQVTMMFWYRQQPGQSLTLIATANQGSEATYESGFVIDKFPISRPNLTFSTLTVSNMSPEDSSIYLCSVYREGATRTNTFGSGTRLTVV.

Worth noting for this clone: In the same sample, other DNA sequences code for this CDR3. This chain links TRBV5-4 with TRBJ2-7; D gene unclear. The V end was cut by 3 bases, the J end by 0 bases, with 1 base between. In germline, CDR1 is SGHNT, CDR2 YYREEE (reference sequence). The CDR3 has 11 residues. The chain's CDR3 is CASSSSYEQYF. The CDR3, as DNA: TGTGCCAGCAGCTCCTCCTACGAGCAGTACTTC.

V gene TRBV5-6 combines with J gene TRBJ1-2; the D gene is possibly TRBD1 (5 bases). CDR1 is SGHDT, CDR2 YYEEEE, per germline. With 3 bases removed from V and 4 bases from J, the gap between germline ends came to 13 bases. CDR3 length: 14 amino acids. This chain's CDR3 is CASSSLKQAYGYTF. The CDR3 DNA reads as TGTGCCAGCAGCTCGCTGAAACAGGCCTATGGCTACACCTTC.

This sequence joins TRBV6-6 and TRBJ2-3; D call uncertain. The CDR3 length is 17 residues. V shed 5 bases and J shed 3 bases, with 21 bases lying between them. Per the germline V gene, CDR1 is MNHNY and CDR2 is SVGAGI (reference sequence). The CDR3 loop reads CASSRFSPSVITDTQYF. As DNA, the CDR3 is TGTGCCAGCAGTCGCTTTTCCCCCTCAGTAATAACAGATACGCAGTATTTT.